This T cell receptor (beta chain) was sequenced for a study of control samples from healthy donors and cancer patients. Produced via immunoSEQ multiplex PCR; TCRdb's table is partial and in-frame only. Of 150,000 to 200,000 clones listed, roughly nine tenths are singletons. Germline loops: CDR1 LGHDT, CDR2 YNNKEL (reference sequence). CDR3 size: 13 residues. The V and J ends lost 11 bases and 0 bases respectively, with 13 bases between them. Sequences were obtained from blood. The sequence was obtained from a man aged 25 to 40 in good health. The J gene is TRBJ1-2, the V gene TRBV3-1 (or the pseudogene TRBV3-2); D is perhaps TRBD1 (6 bases). In DNA form, the CDR3 reads TGTGCCGCGGGGGCTGACCCTAACTATGGCTACACCTTC. Translation: CAAGADPNYGYTF.